Listed below are T cell receptor beta chains from one sample, sequenced in a study of T-cell reconstitution after alpha-beta-depleted transplantation in children. TCRdb reanalysed the PCR reads using MiXCR and keeps one entry per CDR3 protein. The sample records roughly 420,000 distinct CDR3 sequences, 15% to 20% being singletons. This specimen consisted of PBMCs, mostly from graft donor cells, obtained 360 days after TCRalphabeta/CD19-depleted stem cell transplant. These receptors came from a boy under three years old who had a stem cell transplant for Wiskott-Aldrich syndrome, so the T cells may come from the graft donor. The CDR3 runs from the conserved cysteine through the conserved F or W. A D gene is named only where the DNA matches it firmly. The size field is filled for only some rows; it gives once, few, many or a size class.

>TRBV13|TRBJ2-1|NA|NA
TGTGCCAGCAGCCTGTCCCCCAACCCAAAATACAATGAGCAGTTCTTC
CASSLSPNPKYNEQFF
>TRBV20-1|TRBJ2-7|NA|NA
TGCAGTGCTAGAGATCTGAGAGAGTACTCCTACGAGCAGTACTTC
CSARDLREYSYEQYF
>TRBV4-3|TRBJ2-6|many|NA
TGCGCCAGCAGCCGTGTCCTGGGGGCCAACGTCCTGACTTTC
CASSRVLGANVLTF
>TRBV4-1|TRBJ2-7|NA|TRBD2
TGCGCCAGCAGCCAAGATCACCGGACTAGAGGTGTGGAGCAGTACTTC
CASSQDHRTRGVEQYF
>TRBV15|TRBJ2-5|few|NA
TGTGCCACCAGCAGAGGTTCCTGGGAGACCCAGTACTTC
CATSRGSWETQYF
>TRBV5-5|TRBJ2-7|NA|NA
TGTGCCAGCAATGGTGGGACCTACGAGCAGTACTTC
CASNGGTYEQYF
>TRBV11-2|TRBJ2-3|NA|NA
TGTGCCAGCAGCCCCGCGGCAGGGAGCGATACGCAGTATTTT
CASSPAAGSDTQYF
>TRBV20-1|TRBJ2-7|NA|TRBD2
TGCAGTGCTAGAGAGAGCGGGAGGGCCTCCATCGACGAGCAGTACTTC
CSARESGRASIDEQYF
>TRBV10-3|TRBJ2-1|few|TRBD1
TGTGCCATCAGTGAGTCAGGGGGCTGGAATGAGCAGTTCTTC
CAISESGGWNEQFF
>TRBV29-1|TRBJ1-2|few|NA
TGCAGCGTTGGGTCCACTGGCTACACCTTC
CSVGSTGYTF
>TRBV12-3/TRBV12-4|TRBJ2-7|many|TRBD1
TGTGCCAGCAGTATCACCGGGACAGGTCTTTACGAGCAGTACTTC
CASSITGTGLYEQYF
>TRBV6-6|TRBJ2-5|few|NA
TGTGCCAGCAGTCCGACAGGGACTAGGGCCCAGTACTTC
CASSPTGTRAQYF
>TRBV12-3/TRBV12-4|TRBJ2-7|NA|TRBD1
TGTGCCAGCAGCCCTACCGGGACAGGGGGCTCCTACGAGCAGTACTTC
CASSPTGTGGSYEQYF
>TRBV4-3|TRBJ2-3|few|TRBD2
TGCGCCAGCAGCCAAGCCTTTACGAAAGCGGGAGCGCAGTATTTT
CASSQAFTKAGAQYF
>TRBV5-1|TRBJ2-2|few|TRBD1
TGCGCCAGCAGCACGACAGGGTGGACCGGGGAGCTGTTTTTT
CASSTTGWTGELFF
>TRBV24-1|TRBJ2-3|NA|TRBD2
TGTGCCACCAGTGACCTACTAGCGGGGGGCACAGATACGCAGTATTTT
CATSDLLAGGTDTQYF
>TRBV11-1|TRBJ2-7|NA|TRBD2
TGTGCCAGCAGACGAAGCGGGGGGGCCCCCGGATCCCCCTACGAGCAGTACTTC
CASRRSGGAPGSPYEQYF
>TRBV2|TRBJ2-4|NA|NA
TGTGCCAGCAGTGAAGCGTCTGGCAGAGTTTACTTC
CASSEASGRVYF
>TRBV19|TRBJ2-4|few|NA
TGTGCCAGTAGTATACAGATAGCCAAAAACATTCAGTACTTC
CASSIQIAKNIQYF
>TRBV5-4|TRBJ2-1|few|TRBD2
TGTGCCAGCAGCTCGCCGGGACTAGCGGGAGTACGATACTACAATGAGCAGTTCTTC
CASSSPGLAGVRYYNEQFF
>TRBV7-8|TRBJ1-6|NA|NA
TGTGCCAGCAGGCCCCCGCTGAATCCGTCACCCCTCCACTTT
CASRPPLNPSPLHF
>TRBV12-3/TRBV12-4|TRBJ2-7|NA|TRBD1
TGTGCCAGCAGTTTAGAGGGACAGGGGCACTACGAGCGGTACTTC
CASSLEGQGHYERYF
>TRBV11-2|TRBJ2-1|few|NA
TGTGCCAGCAGCCATCGGGTGGCTCACAATGAGCAGTTCTTC
CASSHRVAHNEQFF
>TRBV11-3|TRBJ2-7|NA|NA
TGTGCCAGCAGCTTGGGGGGGACAGTTACCTACGAGCAGTACTTC
CASSLGGTVTYEQYF
>TRBV6-2/TRBV6-3|TRBJ2-2|few|TRBD1
TGTGCCAGCAGGCGACTGACAGGGAGGAACACCGGGGAGCTGTTTTTT
CASRRLTGRNTGELFF
>TRBV12-3/TRBV12-4|TRBJ2-5|NA|TRBD2
TGTGCCAGCAGTTTAGGGGTAGCGGGCCCCATGGGCCAGTACTTC
CASSLGVAGPMGQYF
>TRBV7-9|TRBJ2-7|NA|TRBD2
TGTGCCAGCAGCTCCGAGCGGGGGAGCTCCTACGAGCAGTACTTC
CASSSERGSSYEQYF
>TRBV7-9|TRBJ2-1|many|NA
TGTGCCAGCAGCCCTGACGGTCTACCCAATGAGCAGTTCTTC
CASSPDGLPNEQFF
>TRBV21-1|TRBJ2-5|NA|NA
TGTGCCAGCACGCAGCCCCAGGGCGAAGAGACCCAGTACTTC
CASTQPQGEETQYF
>TRBV20-1|TRBJ2-7|few|NA
TGCAGTGCTATTCACGCGTACGAGCAGTACTTC
CSAIHAYEQYF
>TRBV5-1|TRBJ2-7|NA|TRBD1
TGCGCCAGCAGCTTGATCTCCAGGGGGCTCTACGAGCAGTACTTC
CASSLISRGLYEQYF
>TRBV5-4|TRBJ2-1|once|TRBD2
TGTGCCAGCAGCTCCTCGGCTAGCGGCTCCTACAATGAGCAGTTCTTC
CASSSSASGSYNEQFF
>TRBV7-9|TRBJ2-1|few|TRBD1
TGTGCCAGCAGCCTAGACAGGGGCACCTACAATGAGCAGTTCTTC
CASSLDRGTYNEQFF
>TRBV29-1|TRBJ2-3|few|NA
TGCAGCGTTGTGGTACAGGGAGTAGTGGATACGCAGTATTTT
CSVVVQGVVDTQYF
>TRBV20-1|TRBJ2-7|NA|TRBD2
TGCAGTGCTTCTCCCTTGGGCGGGGGGGCTTACGAGCAGTACTTC
CSASPLGGGAYEQYF
>TRBV5-6|TRBJ2-5|NA|NA
TGTGCCAGCAGCGGCGGACAGTTCCAAGAGACCCAGTACTTC
CASSGGQFQETQYF
>TRBV5-1|TRBJ1-1|many|TRBD1
TGCGCCAGCAGCACCAGACAGGGCTTGGTAGGGAACACTGAAGCTTTCTTT
CASSTRQGLVGNTEAFF
>TRBV6-5|TRBJ1-2|NA|TRBD1
TGTGCCAGCAGTTTACCGGGACAGGAACCTAACTATGGCTACACCTTC
CASSLPGQEPNYGYTF
>TRBV18|TRBJ2-1|NA|TRBD1
TGTGCCAGCTCACCTACCAGGAACAGGGGGGACAATGAGCAGTTCTTC
CASSPTRNRGDNEQFF
>TRBV18|TRBJ2-5|few|TRBD2
TGTGCCAGCTCACCAATACTAGCGGGAGGGCCGACTAAGACCCAGTACTTC
CASSPILAGGPTKTQYF
>TRBV28|TRBJ2-5|NA|NA
TGTGCCAGCAGGGAACAGGGGAGGAGAGAGACCCAGTACTTC
CASREQGRRETQYF
>TRBV5-1|TRBJ2-3|many|TRBD2
TGCGCCAGCAGCTTGGGCGGGAGTGGCACAGATACGCAGTATTTT
CASSLGGSGTDTQYF
>TRBV29-1|TRBJ2-1|NA|TRBD2
TGCAGCGTTGAGGGACTAAGCGGGAGGTACAATGAGCAGTTCTTC
CSVEGLSGRYNEQFF
>TRBV24-1|TRBJ2-5|many|NA
TGTGCCACCAGTGATTCCGGGGCCGCGGAGACCCAGTACTTC
CATSDSGAAETQYF
>TRBV5-1|TRBJ2-1|NA|TRBD2
TGCGCCAGCAGCTTGGATGTAGCGGGAGGAGGTGAGCAGTTCTTC
CASSLDVAGGGEQFF
>TRBV19|TRBJ2-2|NA|TRBD2
TGTGCCAGTAGTATTCAAGGGGCGGGAGCGAACACCGGGGAGCTGTTTTTT
CASSIQGAGANTGELFF
>TRBV12-3/TRBV12-4|TRBJ2-2|few|TRBD2
TGTGCCAGCAGTTCCGTATGGGCTAGCGGGAGGGCCGAGGGCACCGGGGAGCTGTTTTTT
CASSSVWASGRAEGTGELFF
>TRBV5-1|TRBJ2-3|few|TRBD2
TGCGCCAGCAGCTTGGGTCGGGGGGGCCCCACAGATACGCAGTATTTT
CASSLGRGGPTDTQYF
>TRBV5-1|TRBJ1-2|few|NA
TGCGCCAGCAGGCCGGACACCCGAAACTATGGCTACACCTTC
CASRPDTRNYGYTF
>TRBV5-1|TRBJ2-2|NA|TRBD2
TGCGCCAGCAGCGGGCTAGCGGGAGTCCCCGGGGAGCTGTTTTTT
CASSGLAGVPGELFF
>TRBV5-1|TRBJ2-1|few|TRBD2
TGCGCCAGCAGCCTAGAGGCGGGGGGGGGTTTCTTC
CASSLEAGGGFF
>TRBV20-1|TRBJ2-3|few|NA
TGCAGTGCTAGAGGACCGGGGGGCCCCGCAGATACGCAGTATTTT
CSARGPGGPADTQYF
>TRBV4-1|TRBJ2-7|few|TRBD2
TGCGCCAGCAGCCAAGTTCCTAGCGGTTCATACGAGCAGTACTTC
CASSQVPSGSYEQYF
>TRBV2|TRBJ2-4|NA|NA
TGTGCCAGCAGTGAAGATATAGGGGAAAACATTCAGTACTTC
CASSEDIGENIQYF